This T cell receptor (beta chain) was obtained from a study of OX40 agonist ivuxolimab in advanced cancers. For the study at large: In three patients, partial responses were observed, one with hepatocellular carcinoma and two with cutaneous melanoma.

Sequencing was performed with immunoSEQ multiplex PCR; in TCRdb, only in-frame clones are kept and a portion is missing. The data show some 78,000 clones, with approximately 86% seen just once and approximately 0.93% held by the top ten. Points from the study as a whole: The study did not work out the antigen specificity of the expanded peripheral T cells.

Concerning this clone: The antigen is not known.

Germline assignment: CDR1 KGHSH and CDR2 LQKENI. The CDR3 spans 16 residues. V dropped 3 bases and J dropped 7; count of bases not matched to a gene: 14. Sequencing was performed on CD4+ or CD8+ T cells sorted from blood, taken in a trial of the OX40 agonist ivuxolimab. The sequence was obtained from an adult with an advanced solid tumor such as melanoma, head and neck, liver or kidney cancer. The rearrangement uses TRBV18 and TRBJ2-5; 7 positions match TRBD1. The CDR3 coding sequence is TGTGCCAGCTCACCGACAGGGTTGGGAGAGTATCGGACCCAGTACTTC. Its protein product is CASSPTGLGEYRTQYF. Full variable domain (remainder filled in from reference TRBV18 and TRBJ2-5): NAGVMQNPRHLVRRRGQEARLRCSPMKGHSHVYWYRQLPEEGLKFMVYLQKENIIDESGMPKERFSAEFPKEGPSILRIQQVVRGDSAAYFCASSPTGLGEYRTQYFGPGTRLLVL.